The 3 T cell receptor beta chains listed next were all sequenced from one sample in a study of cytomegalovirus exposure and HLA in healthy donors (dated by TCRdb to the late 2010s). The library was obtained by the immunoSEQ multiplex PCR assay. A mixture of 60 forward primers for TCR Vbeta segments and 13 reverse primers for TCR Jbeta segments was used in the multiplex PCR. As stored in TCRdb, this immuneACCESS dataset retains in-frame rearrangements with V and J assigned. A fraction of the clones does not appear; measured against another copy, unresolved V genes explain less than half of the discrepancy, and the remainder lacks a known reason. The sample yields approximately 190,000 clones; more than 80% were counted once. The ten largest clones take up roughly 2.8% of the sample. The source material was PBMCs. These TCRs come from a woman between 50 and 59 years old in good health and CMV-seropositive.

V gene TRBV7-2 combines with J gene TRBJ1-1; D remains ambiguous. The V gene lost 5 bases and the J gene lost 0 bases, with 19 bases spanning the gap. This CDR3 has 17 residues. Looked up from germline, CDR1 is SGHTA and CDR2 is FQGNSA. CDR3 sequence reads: CASSPTLGEEMNTEAFF. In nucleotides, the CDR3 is TGTGCCAGCAGCCCGACCCTCGGGGAAGAAATGAACACTGAAGCTTTCTTT.

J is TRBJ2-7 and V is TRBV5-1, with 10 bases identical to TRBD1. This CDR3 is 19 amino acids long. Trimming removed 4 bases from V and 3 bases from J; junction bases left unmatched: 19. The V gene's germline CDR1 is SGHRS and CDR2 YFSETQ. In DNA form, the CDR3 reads TGCGCCAGCAGCCGTGCGAGGATGGGAAACCGGGACAGGGGCTACGAGCAGTACTTC. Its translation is CASSRARMGNRDRGYEQYF.

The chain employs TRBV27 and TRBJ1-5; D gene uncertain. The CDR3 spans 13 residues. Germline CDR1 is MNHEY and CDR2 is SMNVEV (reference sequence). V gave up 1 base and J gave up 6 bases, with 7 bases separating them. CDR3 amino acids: CASSLFPLQPQHF. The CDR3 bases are TGTGCCAGCAGTTTATTTCCCCTTCAGCCCCAGCATTTT.